This TCR beta chain was profiled in a study of T cells expressing NK-cell markers. Overall study results and limits: NKG2C+ dominant clonotype frequencies in six donors were roughly 1.0-7.0% of CD8+ T cells. One observes that, in several donors, these clonotypes were also the leading ones within the CD3+CD56-NKG2C+ fraction. The study did not resolve the HCMV specificity of expanded NKG2C+ T cell clones.

Each CDR3 protein gets one entry in TCRdb, which reprocessed the 5' RACE reads and gives no DNA. Its clone listing holds 500,000 to 600,000 distinct CDR3 sequences. As to this clonotype: Its antigen is undetermined.

Germline CDR1 ENHRY, CDR2 SYGVKD. The CDR3 has 13 residues. Sequencing was done on a sample of blood T cells: a sorted CD56 or NKG2C T cell subset, CD4+ or CD8+ T cells, or bulk PBMC T cells (not recorded which). The chain has TRBV10-3 and TRBJ2-3; the TRBD1 assignment by TCRdb is unverifiable without DNA. This clonotype was sampled from a man younger than 35 in good health. The CDR3 sequence: CAISGQGTDTQYF.